This TCR beta chain was identified during a study of liver allograft versus peripheral blood T cells. Study-wide background: The authors compared T cell receptor repertoires in transplanted livers with recipients' peripheral blood repertoires.

TCRdb passed the reads through MiXCR, listing each CDR3 protein once. The sample holds fewer than 4,500 distinct CDR3 sequences; about 15% are singletons and the top ten take roughly 3.3%. This CDR3 is 13 amino acids long. V dropped 3 bases and J dropped 7 bases, with 10 bases sitting between them. Germline CDR1 reads SNHLY; CDR2 reads FYNNEI. This clonotype showed up just once. Antigen: not known. Regarding the study as a whole: The authors reported that T cell receptor repertoires inside liver allografts differed from those in peripheral blood.

This clonotype originated in a human patient who had a liver transplant. Some T cells may be graft donor cells. The chain links TRBV2 to TRBJ1-5, with D unresolved. CDR3 nucleotides: TGTGCCAGCAGTGATCTGGGAGGACAGCCCCAGCATTTT. It codes for CASSDLGGQPQHF.